This T cell receptor beta chain derives from a study of CD8+ T cells in alopecia areata. Study-wide points: Patients displayed less clarity in TCR sharing than mice, a finding possibly related to HLA.

TCR sequencing used cDNA made by reverse transcription of extracted RNA. Generated by immunoSEQ multiplex PCR, the TCRdb table keeps only in-frame clones and is missing some. Among about 94,000 clones listed, about two thirds were seen once. Trimming pared 7 bases from V and 0 bases from J, leaving 9 bases between. Germline CDR1 reads MNHEY; CDR2 reads SVGAGI. The CDR3 is made up of 13 amino acids. The treatment was: oral pan-JAK inhibitor, 5-10 mg twice daily. This clone was found a few times. Its specificity is not known. The starting material was CD8+ T cells sorted from blood, obtained around week 44, from a patient treated with tofacitinib. The chain joins TRBV6-5 to TRBJ1-1; D not certain. This TCR was sampled from a human donor with alopecia areata. CDR3 DNA sequence: TGTGCCAGCACGTGGGGAATGAACACTGAAGCTTTCTTT. The encoded protein is CASTWGMNTEAFF.